This entry concerns a single TCR beta chain. Its antigen is unknown. It has no much larger one-base neighbor in the sample; base qualities were not kept. This sample is part of a study of shared clonotypes between healthy human individuals (TCRdb year 2020). In terms of the full investigation: The cohort included three men and a couple of women between 18 and 49 years of age. For each donor, CD4 naive and CD4 memory were each given three plates, CD8 naive was given two plates, and CD8 memory was given one plate. The study deeply sequenced blood TCR repertoires of 5 or 6 healthy adults to estimate repertoire size and the extent of clonotype sharing between individuals. Different laboratories and diverse techniques were used to prepare libraries and sequence TCR repertoires, to increase sequencing depth and limit assay-specific biases. Per donor, leukapheresis produced somewhere between about 0.9 and 9.5 billion PBMCs. Points the paper makes about the study in general: Because the study included only a small number of donors, the genetic and exposure-history diversity represented was limited. Sharing across several donors was observed for roughly 5% of naive CD4, about 3.2% of naive CD8, over 2% of memory CD4, and roughly 0.4% of memory CD8 clonotypes. Naive subsets generally had larger estimated clonotype richness than memory subsets did. Compared with non-shared clonotypes, clonotypes shared by all four sorted-subset donors had higher generation probabilities. Only blood was sampled, and tissue TCR repertoires likely differ from those in blood. Incomplete sequencing was indicated by rarefaction of sorted-subset datasets, despite the large sequencing depth. Based on pairwise subsampling, the degree of clonotype sharing among donors was expected to be affected by sequencing depth.

TCR CDR3 regions were amplified from genomic DNA by multiplex PCR using the deep immunoSEQ assay. Extracted genomic DNA from each cell subset was spread evenly across all wells of several immunoSEQ 96-well plates, with each plate serving as a replicate. For sorted subsets, approximately 190 ng genomic DNA, equal to tens of thousands of T cell genomes, was loaded into each replicate PCR. Purified libraries were measured with a Qubit 3.0 fluorometer, size-checked on a Bioanalyzer 2100, and measured again with the KAPA Library Quantification kit. Each immunoSEQ 96-well plate was sequenced on its own single-read 150-cycle Illumina NextSeq 550 flow cell. Regarding the original processing steps: Because the immunoSEQ output held only junctional sequences and lacked quality scores, the filtering could not match the filtering applied to full-length reads. Sequences were annotated with PyIR, a Python wrapper for IgBLAST v1.9, and V/J genes and CDR3 were assigned using IMGT germline references. Reads were removed for weak V/J assignments (E-value above 1e-6), missing CDR3, stop codons, out-of-frame junctions, or ambiguous translated residues. A V3J clonotype was defined by an identical inferred V gene, J gene, and CDR3 amino acid sequence. The percentage overlap between two repertoires was calculated by dividing the number of shared unique clonotypes by the size of the smaller repertoire. Three approaches were used to assess repertoire richness: RTK rarefaction, the Chao1 estimator, and Recon v2.1 estimates of unobserved clonotypes. For all TCRbeta clonotypes obtained by the gDNA method from a handful of donors, generation probabilities were computed with OLGA. TCRdb provides this immuneACCESS table in a form limited to in-frame rearrangements. Some clones are lacking; in checked studies, under half of them reflect an unresolved V gene, and why the rest are absent is not known. That table is the source of V, J and clone size, and D and trimming were worked out from the DNA. The sample records about 2.4 million clones, 93% of which are singletons. Jointly, the top ten make up 0.36% of the sample.

The donors were healthy, HIV-negative adults who had no recently reported acute infections or vaccinations. Only Caucasian adults living in Nashville, Tennessee, USA were represented among the donors. CD4+ T cells were enriched by magnetic negative selection, after which naive cells were positively selected on CD45RA and the negative fraction was taken as the memory subset. After blood collection by leukapheresis, PBMCs were isolated using Ficoll-Histopaque density gradient centrifugation and then cryopreserved in the vapor phase of liquid nitrogen. Analytical flow cytometry was used to check the purity and quantity of each magnetically sorted T cell population. Genomic DNA was isolated from every sorted fraction and measured by UV absorbance on a Nanodrop 2000c. The source is a man between 18 and 29 years old in good health. Some clones in this sample may be carry-over from other donors' samples. Sequencing input: naive CD4+ T cells from PBMCs. The cell subset or site label for this specimen denotes: CD45RA+ positively selected.

The DNA is TGTGCCAGCAGCTTGGGAGGCAGGGACCAAGAGACCCAGTACTTC. It translates as CASSLGGRDQETQYF. The V and J genes are TRBV5-4 and TRBJ2-5, with a tentative D gene TRBD1 over 5 matching bases. From the cysteine up to the phenylalanine, the CDR3 has a length of 15 residues. The sequence is cut down to CDR3 DNA, 45 bases in frame from base 1. V lost 0 bases and J lost 0 bases; the stretch between them is 9 bases long. Reading the germline V gene (reference sequence) gives CDR1 SGHNT and CDR2 YYREEE.